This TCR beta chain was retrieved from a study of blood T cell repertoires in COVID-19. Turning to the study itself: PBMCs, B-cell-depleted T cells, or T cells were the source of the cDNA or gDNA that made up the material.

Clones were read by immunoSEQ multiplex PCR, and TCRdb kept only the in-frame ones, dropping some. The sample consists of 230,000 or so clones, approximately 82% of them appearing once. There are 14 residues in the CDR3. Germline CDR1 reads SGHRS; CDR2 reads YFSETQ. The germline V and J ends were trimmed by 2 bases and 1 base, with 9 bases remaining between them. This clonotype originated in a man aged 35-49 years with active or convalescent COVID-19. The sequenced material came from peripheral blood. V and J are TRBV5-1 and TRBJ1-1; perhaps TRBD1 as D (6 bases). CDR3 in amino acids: CASSFGQSNTEAFF. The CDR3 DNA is TGCGCCAGCAGCTTCGGACAGTCGAACACTGAAGCTTTCTTT.